This TCR beta chain was documented in a study of shared clonotypes between healthy human individuals. Whole-study results and caveats: It was observed that about 5% of naive CD4 clonotypes were shared across several donors.

Across several immunoSEQ plates, the genomic DNA of each subset was split evenly. Some clones are missing from TCRdb's copy, which holds only in-frame ones; the method was immunoSEQ multiplex PCR. The sample includes hundreds of thousands of clones, around 72% of them seen just once. For this clone: The antigen remains undetermined.

Sequencing was performed on memory CD4+ T cells sorted from blood. The subset here: CD45RA-negative fraction. This receptor was taken from a woman aged 30 to 39 in good health.

CDR3 bases: TGTGCCATCAGTGAAAAAGGGACACTCGAGCAGTACTTC. Its protein product is CAISEKGTLEQYF. This chain uses TRBV10-3 with TRBJ2-7; possible D gene TRBD1, 6 bases. Germline CDR1 and CDR2: ENHRY and SYGVKD. The CDR3 contains 13 residues. V was pared by 3 bases and J by 6 bases, with 12 bases between.